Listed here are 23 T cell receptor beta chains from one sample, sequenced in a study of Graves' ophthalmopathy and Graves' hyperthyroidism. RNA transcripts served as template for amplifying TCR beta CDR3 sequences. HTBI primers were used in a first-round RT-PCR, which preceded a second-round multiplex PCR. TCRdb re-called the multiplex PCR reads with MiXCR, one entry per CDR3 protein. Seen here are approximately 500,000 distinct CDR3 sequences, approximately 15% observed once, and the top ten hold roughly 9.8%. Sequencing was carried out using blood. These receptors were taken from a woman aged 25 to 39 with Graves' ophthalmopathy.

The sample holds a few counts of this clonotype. The CDR3: CASSYSNLGTEAFF. CDR3 DNA sequence: TGTGCCAGCAGTTACTCTAACTTGGGCACTGAAGCTTTCTTT. The V gene is TRBV6-2 or TRBV6-3, the J gene TRBJ1-1; D not resolved. This CDR3 comprises 14 residues. With 0 bases removed from V and 4 bases from J, the gap between germline ends came to 9 bases. In germline, CDR1 is MNHEY, CDR2 SVGEGT.

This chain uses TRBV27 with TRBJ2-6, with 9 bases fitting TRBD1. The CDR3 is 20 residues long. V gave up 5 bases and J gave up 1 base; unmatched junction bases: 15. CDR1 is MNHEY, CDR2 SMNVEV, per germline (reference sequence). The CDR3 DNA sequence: TGTGCCAGCAGTATACCGACCGGGACAGGGCTCAGGTCTGGGGCCAACGTCCTGACTTTC. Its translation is CASSIPTGTGLRSGANVLTF.

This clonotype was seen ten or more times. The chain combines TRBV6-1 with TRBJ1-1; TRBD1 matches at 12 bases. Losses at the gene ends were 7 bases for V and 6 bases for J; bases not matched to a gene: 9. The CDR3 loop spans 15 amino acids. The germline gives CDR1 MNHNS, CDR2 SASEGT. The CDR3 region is CASMWGTGGNPEAFF. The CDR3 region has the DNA TGTGCCAGCATGTGGGGGACAGGGGGCAACCCTGAAGCTTTCTTT.

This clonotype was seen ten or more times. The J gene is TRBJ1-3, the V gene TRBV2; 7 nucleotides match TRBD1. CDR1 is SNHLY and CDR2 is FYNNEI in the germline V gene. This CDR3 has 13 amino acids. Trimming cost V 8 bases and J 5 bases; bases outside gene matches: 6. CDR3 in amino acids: CASGETGRNTIYF. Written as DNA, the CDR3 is TGTGCCAGCGGGGAGACAGGGAGAAACACCATATATTTT.

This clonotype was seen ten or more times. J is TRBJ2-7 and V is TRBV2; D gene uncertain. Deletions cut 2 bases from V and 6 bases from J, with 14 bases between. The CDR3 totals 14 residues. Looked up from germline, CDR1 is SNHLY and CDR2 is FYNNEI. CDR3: CASSETGPKGEQYF. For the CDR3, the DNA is TGTGCCAGCAGTGAAACGGGCCCGAAAGGCGAGCAGTACTTC.

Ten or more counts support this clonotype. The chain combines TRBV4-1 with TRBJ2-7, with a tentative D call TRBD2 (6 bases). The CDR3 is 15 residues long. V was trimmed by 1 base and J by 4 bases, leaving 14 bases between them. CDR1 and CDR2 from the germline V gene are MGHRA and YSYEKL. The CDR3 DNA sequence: TGCGCCAGCAGCCAAGTCTCGGGAGAGTATTACGAGCAGTACTTC. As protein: CASSQVSGEYYEQYF.

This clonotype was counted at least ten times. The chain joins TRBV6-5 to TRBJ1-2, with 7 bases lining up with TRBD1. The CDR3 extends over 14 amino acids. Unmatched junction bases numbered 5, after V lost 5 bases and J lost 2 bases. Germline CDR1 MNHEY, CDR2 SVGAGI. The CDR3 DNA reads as TGTGCCAGCAGTCCCTCGACAGGGAACTATGGCTACACCTTC. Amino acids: CASSPSTGNYGYTF.

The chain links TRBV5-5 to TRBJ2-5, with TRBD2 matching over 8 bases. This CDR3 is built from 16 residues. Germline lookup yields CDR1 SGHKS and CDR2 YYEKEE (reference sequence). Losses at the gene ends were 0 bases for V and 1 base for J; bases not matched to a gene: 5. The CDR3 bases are TGTGCCAGCAGCTTGGGTCAGCGGGGGCTCCAAGAGACCCAGTACTTC. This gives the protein CASSLGQRGLQETQYF.

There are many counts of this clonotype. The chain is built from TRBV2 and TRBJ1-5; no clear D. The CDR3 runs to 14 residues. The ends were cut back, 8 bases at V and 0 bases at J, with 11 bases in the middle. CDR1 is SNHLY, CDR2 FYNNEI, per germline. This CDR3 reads CASHRTDSNQPQHF. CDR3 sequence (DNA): TGTGCCAGCCACCGGACGGATAGCAATCAGCCCCAGCATTTT.

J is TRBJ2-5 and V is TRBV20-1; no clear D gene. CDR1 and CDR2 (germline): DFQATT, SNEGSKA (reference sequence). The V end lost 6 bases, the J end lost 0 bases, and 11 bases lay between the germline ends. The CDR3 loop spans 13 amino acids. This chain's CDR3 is CSAPKAYQETQYF. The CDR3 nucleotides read TGCAGTGCCCCCAAAGCGTACCAAGAGACCCAGTACTTC.

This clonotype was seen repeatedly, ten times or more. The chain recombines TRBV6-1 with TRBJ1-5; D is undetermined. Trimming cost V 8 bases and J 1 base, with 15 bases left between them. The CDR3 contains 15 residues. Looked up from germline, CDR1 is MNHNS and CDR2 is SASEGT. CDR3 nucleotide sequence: TGTGCCAGCGGGATGACGGGGTGGAGCAATCAGCCCCAGCATTTT. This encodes CASGMTGWSNQPQHF.

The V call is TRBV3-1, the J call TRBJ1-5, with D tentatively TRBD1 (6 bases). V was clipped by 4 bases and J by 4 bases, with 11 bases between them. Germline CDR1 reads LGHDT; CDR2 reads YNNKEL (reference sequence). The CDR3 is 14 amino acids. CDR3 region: CASSPQGFNQPQHF. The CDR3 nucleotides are TGTGCCAGCAGCCCACAGGGCTTTAATCAGCCCCAGCATTTT.

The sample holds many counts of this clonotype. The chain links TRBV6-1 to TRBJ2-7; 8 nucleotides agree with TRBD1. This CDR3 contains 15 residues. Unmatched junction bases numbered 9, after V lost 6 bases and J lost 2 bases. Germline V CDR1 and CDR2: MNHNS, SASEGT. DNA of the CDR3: TGTGCCAGCAGGGGGGCCGGACAGGGTACCTACGAGCAGTACTTC. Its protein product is CASRGAGQGTYEQYF.

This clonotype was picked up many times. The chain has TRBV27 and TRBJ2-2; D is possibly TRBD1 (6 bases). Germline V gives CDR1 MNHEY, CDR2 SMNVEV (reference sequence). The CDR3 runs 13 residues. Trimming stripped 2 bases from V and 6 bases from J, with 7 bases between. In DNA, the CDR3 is TGTGCCAGCAGTTTAGAGGGGGCCGGGGAGCTGTTTTTT. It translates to CASSLEGAGELFF.

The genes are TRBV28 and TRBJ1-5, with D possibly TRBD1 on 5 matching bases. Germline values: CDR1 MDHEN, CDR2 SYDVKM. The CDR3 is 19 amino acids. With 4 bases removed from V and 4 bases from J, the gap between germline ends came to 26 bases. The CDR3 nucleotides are TGTGCCAGCAGTTCCCACACCGGGACCTACCGTTTGAGGAATCAGCCCCAGCATTTT. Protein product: CASSSHTGTYRLRNQPQHF.

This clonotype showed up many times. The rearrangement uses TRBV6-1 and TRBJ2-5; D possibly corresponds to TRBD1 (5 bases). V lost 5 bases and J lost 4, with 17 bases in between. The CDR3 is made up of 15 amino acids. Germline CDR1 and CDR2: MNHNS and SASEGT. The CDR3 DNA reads TGTGCCAGCAGTCCCTCCCACCTAAGGGGAGAGACCCAGTACTTC. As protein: CASSPSHLRGETQYF.

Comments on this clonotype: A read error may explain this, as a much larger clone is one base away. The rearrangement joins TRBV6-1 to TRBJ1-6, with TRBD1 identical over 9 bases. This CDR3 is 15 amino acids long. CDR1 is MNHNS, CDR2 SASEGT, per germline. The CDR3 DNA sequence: TGTGCCAGCAGTGAAACAGGGGGCGACGGTTCACACCTCCACTTT. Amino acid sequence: CASSETGGDGSHLHF.

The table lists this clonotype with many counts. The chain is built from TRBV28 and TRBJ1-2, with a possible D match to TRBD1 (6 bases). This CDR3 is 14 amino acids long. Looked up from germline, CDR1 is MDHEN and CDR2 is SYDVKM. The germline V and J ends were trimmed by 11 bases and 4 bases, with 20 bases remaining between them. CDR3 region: CAVWGTLPTYGYTF. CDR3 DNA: TGTGCCGTATGGGGGACATTGCCGACCTATGGCTACACCTTC.

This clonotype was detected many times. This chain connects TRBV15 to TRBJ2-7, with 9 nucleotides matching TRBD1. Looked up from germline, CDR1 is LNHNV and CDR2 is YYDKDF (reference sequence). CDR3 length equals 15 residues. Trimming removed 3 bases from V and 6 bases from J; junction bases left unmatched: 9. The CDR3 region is CATSSRTGASSEQYF. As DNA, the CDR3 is TGTGCCACCAGCAGCCGGACAGGGGCATCCAGCGAGCAGTACTTC.

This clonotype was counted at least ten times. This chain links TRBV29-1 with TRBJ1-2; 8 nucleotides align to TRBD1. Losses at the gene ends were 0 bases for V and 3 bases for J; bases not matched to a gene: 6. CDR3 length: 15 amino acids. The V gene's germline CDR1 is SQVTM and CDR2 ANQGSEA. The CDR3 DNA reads TGCAGCGTTGAAGATCAGGGGGCAAGGGACTATGGCTACACCTTC. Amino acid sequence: CSVEDQGARDYGYTF.

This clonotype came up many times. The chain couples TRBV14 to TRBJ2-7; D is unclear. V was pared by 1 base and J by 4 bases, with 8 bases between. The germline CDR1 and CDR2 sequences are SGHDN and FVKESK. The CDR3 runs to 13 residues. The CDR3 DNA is TGTGCCAGCAGCCAAGGTCCGGTGTACGAGCAGTACTTC. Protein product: CASSQGPVYEQYF.

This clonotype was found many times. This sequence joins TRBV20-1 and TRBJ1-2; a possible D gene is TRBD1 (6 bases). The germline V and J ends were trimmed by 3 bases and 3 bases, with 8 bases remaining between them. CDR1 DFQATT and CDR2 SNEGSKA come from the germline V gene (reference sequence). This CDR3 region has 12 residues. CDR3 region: CSASQGHYGYTF. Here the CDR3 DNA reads TGCAGTGCTAGCCAGGGGCACTATGGCTACACCTTC.

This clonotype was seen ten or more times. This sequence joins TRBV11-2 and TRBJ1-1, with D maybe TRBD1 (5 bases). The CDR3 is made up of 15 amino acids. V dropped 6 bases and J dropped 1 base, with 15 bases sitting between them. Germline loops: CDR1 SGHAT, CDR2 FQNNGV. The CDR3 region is CASSLTALGNTEAFF. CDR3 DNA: TGTGCCAGCAGTCTGACAGCATTGGGGAACACTGAAGCTTTCTTT.